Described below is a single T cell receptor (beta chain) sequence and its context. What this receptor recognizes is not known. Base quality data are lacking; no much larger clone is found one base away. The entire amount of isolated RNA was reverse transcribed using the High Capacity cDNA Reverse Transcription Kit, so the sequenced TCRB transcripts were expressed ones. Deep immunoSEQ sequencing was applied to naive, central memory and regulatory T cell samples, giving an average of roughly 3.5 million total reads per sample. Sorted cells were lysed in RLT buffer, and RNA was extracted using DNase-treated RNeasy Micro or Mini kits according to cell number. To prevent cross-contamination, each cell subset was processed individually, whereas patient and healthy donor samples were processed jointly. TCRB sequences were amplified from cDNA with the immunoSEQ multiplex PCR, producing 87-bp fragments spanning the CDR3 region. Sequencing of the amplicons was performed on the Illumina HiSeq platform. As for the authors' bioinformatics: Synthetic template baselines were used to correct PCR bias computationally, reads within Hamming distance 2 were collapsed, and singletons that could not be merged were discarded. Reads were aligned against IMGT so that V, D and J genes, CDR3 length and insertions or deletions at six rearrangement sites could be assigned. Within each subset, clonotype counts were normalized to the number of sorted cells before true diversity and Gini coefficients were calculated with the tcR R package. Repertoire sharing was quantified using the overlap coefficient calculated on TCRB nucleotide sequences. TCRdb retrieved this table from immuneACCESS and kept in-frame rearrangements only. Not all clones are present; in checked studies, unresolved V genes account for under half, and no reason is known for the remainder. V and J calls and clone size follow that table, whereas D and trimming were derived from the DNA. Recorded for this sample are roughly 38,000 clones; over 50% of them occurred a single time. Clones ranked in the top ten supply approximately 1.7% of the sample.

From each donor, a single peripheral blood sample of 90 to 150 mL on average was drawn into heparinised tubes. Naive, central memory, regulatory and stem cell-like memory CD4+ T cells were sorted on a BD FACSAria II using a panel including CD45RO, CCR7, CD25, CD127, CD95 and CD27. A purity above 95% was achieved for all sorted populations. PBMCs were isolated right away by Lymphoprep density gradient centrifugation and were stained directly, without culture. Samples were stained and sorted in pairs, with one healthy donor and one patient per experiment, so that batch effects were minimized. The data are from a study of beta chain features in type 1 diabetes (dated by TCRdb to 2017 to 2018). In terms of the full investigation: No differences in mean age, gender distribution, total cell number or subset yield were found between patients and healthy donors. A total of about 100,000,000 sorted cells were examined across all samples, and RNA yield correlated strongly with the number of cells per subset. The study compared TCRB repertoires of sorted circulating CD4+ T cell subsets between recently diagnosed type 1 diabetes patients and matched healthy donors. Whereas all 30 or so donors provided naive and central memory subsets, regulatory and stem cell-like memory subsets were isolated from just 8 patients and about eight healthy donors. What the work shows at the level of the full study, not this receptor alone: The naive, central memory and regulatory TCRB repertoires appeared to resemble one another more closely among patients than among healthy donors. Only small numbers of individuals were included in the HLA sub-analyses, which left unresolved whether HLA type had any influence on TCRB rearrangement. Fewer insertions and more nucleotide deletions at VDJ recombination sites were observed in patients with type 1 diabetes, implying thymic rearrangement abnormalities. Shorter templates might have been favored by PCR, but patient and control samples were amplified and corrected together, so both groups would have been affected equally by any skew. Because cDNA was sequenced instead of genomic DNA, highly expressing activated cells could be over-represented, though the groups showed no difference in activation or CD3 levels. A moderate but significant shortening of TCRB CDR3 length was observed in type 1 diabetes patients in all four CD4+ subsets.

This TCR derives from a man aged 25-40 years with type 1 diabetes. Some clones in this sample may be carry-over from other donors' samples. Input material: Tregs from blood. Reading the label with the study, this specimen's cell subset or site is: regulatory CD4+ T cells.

The CDR3 region reads CASPRREKIGDTQYF. The nucleotide sequence is given as TGTGCCAGCCCACGGCGGGAGAAGATAGGAGATACGCAGTATTTT. This chain is built from TRBV2 and TRBJ2-3, with 7 junctional bases fitting TRBD2. Reading the germline V gene gives CDR1 SNHLY and CDR2 FYNNEI. From the cysteine up to the phenylalanine, the CDR3 has a length of 15 residues. Of the read, only the CDR3 DNA is kept; its 45 bases are in frame from base 1. Germline trimming: 8 bases from V, 5 bases from J; junction bases outside gene matches: 13.